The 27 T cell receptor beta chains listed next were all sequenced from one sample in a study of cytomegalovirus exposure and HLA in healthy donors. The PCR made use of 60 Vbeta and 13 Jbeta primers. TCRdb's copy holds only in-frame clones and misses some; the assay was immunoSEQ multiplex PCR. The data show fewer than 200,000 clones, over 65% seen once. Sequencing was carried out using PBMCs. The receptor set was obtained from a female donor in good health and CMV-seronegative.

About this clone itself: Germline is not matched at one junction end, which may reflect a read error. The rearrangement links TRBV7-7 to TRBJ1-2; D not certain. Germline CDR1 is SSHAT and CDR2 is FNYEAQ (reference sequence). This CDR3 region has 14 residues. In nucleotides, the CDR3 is TGTGCTAGCAGCTCGAAGAGGTCTAACTATGGCTACACCTTC. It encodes CASSSKRSNYGYTF.

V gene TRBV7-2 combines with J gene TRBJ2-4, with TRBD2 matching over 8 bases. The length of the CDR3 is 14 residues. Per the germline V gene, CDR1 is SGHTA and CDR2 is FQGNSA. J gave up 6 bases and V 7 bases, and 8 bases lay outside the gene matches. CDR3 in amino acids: CASTQAGASNIQYF. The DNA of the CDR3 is TGTGCCAGCACACAAGCGGGGGCATCAAACATTCAGTACTTC.

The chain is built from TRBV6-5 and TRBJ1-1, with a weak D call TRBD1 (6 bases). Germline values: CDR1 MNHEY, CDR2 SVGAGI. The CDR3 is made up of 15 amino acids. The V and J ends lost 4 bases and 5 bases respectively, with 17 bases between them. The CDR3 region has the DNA TGTGCCAGCAGTTTCGTAGGGCAGGGGTTTACTGAAGCTTTCTTT. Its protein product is CASSFVGQGFTEAFF.

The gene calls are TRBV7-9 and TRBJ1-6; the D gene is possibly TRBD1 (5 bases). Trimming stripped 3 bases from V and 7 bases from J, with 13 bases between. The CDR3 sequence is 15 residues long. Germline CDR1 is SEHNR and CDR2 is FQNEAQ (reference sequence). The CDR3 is CASSFSQGLNSPLHF. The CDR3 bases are TGTGCCAGCAGCTTTTCTCAGGGCTTGAATTCACCCCTCCACTTT.

CDR3 residues: CASNRGGQETQYF. DNA of the CDR3: TGTGCCAGCAACCGGGGGGGCCAGGAGACCCAGTACTTC. The V and J genes are TRBV4-2 and TRBJ2-5; 8 bases are a match to TRBD2. This CDR3 contains 13 residues. V trimming: 7 bases; J trimming: 5 bases; junction bases outside the gene matches: 6. CDR1 and CDR2 from the germline V gene are LGHNA and YNFKEQ.

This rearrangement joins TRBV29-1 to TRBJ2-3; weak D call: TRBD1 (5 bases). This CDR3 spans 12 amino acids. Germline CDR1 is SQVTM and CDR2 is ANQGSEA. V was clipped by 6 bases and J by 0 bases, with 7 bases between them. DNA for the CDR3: TGCAGCGTACAGGATAGCACAGATACGCAGTATTTT. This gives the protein CSVQDSTDTQYF.

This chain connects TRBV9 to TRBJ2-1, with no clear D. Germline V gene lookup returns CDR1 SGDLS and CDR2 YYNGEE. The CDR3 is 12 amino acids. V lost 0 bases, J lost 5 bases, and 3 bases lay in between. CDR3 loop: CASSVADNEQFF. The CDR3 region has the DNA TGTGCCAGCAGCGTAGCGGACAATGAGCAGTTCTTC.

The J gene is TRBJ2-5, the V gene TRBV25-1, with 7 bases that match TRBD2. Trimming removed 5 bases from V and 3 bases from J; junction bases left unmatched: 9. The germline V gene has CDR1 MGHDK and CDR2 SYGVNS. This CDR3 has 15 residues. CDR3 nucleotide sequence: TGTGCCAGCAGTCCCCCGGGACTATTAAAAGAGACCCAGTACTTC. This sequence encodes CASSPPGLLKETQYF. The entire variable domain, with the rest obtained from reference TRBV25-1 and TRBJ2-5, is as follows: EADIYQTPRYLVIGTGKKITLECSQTMGHDKMYWYQQDPGMELHLIHYSYGVNSTEKGDLSSESTVSRIRTEHFPLTLESARPSHTSQYLCASSPPGLLKETQYFGPGTRLLVL.

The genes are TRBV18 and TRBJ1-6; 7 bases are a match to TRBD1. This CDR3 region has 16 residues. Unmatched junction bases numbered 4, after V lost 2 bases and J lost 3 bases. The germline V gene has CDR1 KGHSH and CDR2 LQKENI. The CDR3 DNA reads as TGTGCCAGCTCACCAGTTGGACAGGTCTATAATTCACCCCTCCACTTT. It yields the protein CASSPVGQVYNSPLHF.

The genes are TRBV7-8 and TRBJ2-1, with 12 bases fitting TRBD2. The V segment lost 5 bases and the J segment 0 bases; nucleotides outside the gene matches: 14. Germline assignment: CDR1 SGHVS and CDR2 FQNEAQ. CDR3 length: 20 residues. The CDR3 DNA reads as TGTGCCAGCAGCAAACTAGCGGGGGGCTCTCAACGAAGCTCCTACAATGAGCAGTTCTTC. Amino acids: CASSKLAGGSQRSSYNEQFF.

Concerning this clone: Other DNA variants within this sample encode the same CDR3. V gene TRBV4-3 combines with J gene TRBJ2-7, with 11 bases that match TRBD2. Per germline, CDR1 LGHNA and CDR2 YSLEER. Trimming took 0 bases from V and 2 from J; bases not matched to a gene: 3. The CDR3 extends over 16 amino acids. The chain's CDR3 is CASSQDTSGGTYEQYF. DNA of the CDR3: TGCGCCAGCAGCCAAGATACTAGCGGGGGAACCTACGAGCAGTACTTC.

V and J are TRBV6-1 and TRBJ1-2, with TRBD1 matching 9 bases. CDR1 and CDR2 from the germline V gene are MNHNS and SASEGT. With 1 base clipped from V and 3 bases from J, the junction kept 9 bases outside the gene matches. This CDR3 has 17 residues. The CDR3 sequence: CASSEDGTGRFDYGYTF. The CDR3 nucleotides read TGTGCCAGCAGTGAAGACGGGACAGGGAGATTTGACTATGGCTACACCTTC.

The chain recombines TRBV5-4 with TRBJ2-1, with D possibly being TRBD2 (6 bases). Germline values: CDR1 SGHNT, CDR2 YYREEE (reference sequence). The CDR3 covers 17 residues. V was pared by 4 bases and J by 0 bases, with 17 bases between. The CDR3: CASSPRGGGSSYNEQFF. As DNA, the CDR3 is TGTGCCAGCAGCCCCCGGGGAGGAGGGAGCTCCTACAATGAGCAGTTCTTC. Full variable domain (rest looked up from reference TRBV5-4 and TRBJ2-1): ETGVTQSPTHLIKTRGQQVTLRCSSQSGHNTVSWYQQALGQGPQFIFQYYREEENGRGNFPPRFSGLQFPNYSSELNVNALELDDSALYLCASSPRGGGSSYNEQFFGPGTRLTVL.

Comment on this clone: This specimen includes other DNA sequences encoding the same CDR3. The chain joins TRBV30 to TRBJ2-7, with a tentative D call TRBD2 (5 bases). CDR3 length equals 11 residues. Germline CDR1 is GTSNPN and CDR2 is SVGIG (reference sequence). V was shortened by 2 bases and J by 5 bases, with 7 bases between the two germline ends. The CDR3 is CAWSRGNEQYF. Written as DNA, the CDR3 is TGTGCCTGGAGTCGAGGGAACGAGCAGTACTTC. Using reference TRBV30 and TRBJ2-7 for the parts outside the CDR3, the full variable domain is SQTIHQWPATLVQPVGSPLSLECTVEGTSNPNLYWYRQAAGRGLQLLFYSVGIGQISSEVPQNLSASRPQDRQFILSSKKLLLSDSGFYLCAWSRGNEQYFGPGTRLTVT.

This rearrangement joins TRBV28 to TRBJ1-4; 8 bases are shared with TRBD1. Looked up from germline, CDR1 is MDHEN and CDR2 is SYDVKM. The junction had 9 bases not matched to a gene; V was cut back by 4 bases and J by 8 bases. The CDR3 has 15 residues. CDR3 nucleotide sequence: TGTGCCAGCAGTTCCCAGGACAGGGCCTCCGAAAAACTGTTTTTT. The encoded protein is CASSSQDRASEKLFF.

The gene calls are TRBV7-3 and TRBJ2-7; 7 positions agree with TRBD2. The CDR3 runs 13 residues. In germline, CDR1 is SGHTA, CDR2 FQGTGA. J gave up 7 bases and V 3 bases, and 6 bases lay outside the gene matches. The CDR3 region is CASSFAGEGEQYF. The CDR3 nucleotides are TGTGCCAGCAGCTTTGCCGGGGAGGGTGAGCAGTACTTC.

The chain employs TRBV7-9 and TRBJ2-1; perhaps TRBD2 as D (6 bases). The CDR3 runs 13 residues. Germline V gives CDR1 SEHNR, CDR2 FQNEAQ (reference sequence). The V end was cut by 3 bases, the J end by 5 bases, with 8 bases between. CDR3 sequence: CASSFGGDNEQFF. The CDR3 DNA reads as TGTGCCAGCAGCTTCGGGGGAGACAATGAGCAGTTCTTC. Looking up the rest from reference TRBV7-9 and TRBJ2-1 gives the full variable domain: DTGVSQNPRHKITKRGQNVTFRCDPISEHNRLYWYRQTLGQGPEFLTYFQNEAQLEKSRLLSDRFSAERPKGSFSTLEIQRTEQGDSAMYLCASSFGGDNEQFFGPGTRLTVL.

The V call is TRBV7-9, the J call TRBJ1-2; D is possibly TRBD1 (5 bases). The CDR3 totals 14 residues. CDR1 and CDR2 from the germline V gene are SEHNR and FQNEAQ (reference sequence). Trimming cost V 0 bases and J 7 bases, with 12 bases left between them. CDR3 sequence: CASSLAGAGGGYTF. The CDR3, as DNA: TGTGCCAGCAGCTTAGCTGGGGCCGGTGGTGGCTACACCTTC.

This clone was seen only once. CDR3 nucleotides: TGTGCCAGCAACCCCTCAATCCAGGGGAGTCTTTCAAGAGCTTTCTTT. Its translation: CASNPSIQGSLSRAFF. The chain is built from TRBV7-9 and TRBJ1-1; D perhaps matches TRBD1 (6 bases). Per germline, CDR1 SEHNR and CDR2 FQNEAQ (reference sequence). CDR3 length: 16 amino acids. The V and J ends lost 7 bases and 10 bases respectively, with 28 bases between them.

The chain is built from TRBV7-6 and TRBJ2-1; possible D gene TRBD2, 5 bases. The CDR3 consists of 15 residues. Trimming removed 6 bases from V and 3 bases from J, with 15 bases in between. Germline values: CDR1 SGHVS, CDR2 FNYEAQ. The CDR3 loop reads CASSSAGSVYNEQFF. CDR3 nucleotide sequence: TGTGCCAGCAGTTCTGCGGGCTCTGTCTACAATGAGCAGTTCTTC. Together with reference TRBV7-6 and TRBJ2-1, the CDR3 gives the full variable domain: GAGVSQSPRYKVTKRGQDVALRCDPISGHVSLYWYRQALGQGPEFLTYFNYEAQQDKSGLPNDRFSAERPEGSISTLTIQRTEQRDSAMYRCASSSAGSVYNEQFFGPGTRLTVL.

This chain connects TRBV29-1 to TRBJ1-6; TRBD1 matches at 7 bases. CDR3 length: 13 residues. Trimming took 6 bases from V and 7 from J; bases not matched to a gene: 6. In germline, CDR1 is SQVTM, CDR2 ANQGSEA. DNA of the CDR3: TGCAGCGTAAGGGACAGAGGGAATTCACCCCTCCACTTT. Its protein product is CSVRDRGNSPLHF.

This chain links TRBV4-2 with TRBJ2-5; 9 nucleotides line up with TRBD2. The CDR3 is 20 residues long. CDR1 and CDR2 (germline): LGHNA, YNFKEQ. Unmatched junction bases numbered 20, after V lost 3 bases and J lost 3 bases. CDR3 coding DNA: TGTGCCAGCAGCCAGGGGGAGGGCGGGAGGGCCTTCCGAGAAAAAGAGACCCAGTACTTC. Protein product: CASSQGEGGRAFREKETQYF.

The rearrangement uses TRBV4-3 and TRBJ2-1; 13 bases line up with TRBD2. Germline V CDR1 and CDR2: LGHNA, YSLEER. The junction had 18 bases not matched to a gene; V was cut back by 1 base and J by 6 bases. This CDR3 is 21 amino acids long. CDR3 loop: CASSQAPIGLAGEWSANEQFF. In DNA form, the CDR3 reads TGCGCCAGCAGCCAAGCACCGATCGGACTAGCGGGAGAGTGGTCCGCCAATGAGCAGTTCTTC.

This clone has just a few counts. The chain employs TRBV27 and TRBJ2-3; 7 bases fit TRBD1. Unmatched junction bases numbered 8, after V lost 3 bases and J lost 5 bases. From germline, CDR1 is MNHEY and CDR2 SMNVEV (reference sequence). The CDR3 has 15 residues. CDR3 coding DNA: TGTGCCAGCAGTTTGGGACAGACCTCACAAGATACGCAGTATTTT. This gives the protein CASSLGQTSQDTQYF.

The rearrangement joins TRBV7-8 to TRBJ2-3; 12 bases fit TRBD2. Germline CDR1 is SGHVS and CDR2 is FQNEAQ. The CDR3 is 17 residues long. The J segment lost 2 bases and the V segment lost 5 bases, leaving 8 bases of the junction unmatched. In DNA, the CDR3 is TGTGCCAGCAGCCCCCGACTAGCGGGGGCTCTCACAGATACGCAGTATTTT. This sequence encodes CASSPRLAGALTDTQYF. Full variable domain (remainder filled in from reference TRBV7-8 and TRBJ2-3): GAGVSQSPRYKVAKRGQDVALRCDPISGHVSLFWYQQALGQGPEFLTYFQNEAQLDKSGLPSDRFFAERPEGSVSTLKIQRTQQEDSAVYLCASSPRLAGALTDTQYFGPGTRLTVL.

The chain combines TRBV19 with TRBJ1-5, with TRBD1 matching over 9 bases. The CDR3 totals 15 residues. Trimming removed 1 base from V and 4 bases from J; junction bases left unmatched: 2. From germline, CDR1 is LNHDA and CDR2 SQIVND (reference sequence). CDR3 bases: TGTGCCAGTAGTATAGGGGGGACAGGGAATCAGCCCCAGCATTTT. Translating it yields CASSIGGTGNQPQHF.

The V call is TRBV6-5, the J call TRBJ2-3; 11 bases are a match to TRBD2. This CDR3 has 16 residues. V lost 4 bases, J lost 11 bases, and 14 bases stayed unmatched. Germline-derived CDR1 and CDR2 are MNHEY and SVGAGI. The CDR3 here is CASSLIAGGPSLVQYF. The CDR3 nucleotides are TGTGCCAGCAGTTTGATAGCGGGGGGGCCGAGCTTGGTGCAGTATTTT.